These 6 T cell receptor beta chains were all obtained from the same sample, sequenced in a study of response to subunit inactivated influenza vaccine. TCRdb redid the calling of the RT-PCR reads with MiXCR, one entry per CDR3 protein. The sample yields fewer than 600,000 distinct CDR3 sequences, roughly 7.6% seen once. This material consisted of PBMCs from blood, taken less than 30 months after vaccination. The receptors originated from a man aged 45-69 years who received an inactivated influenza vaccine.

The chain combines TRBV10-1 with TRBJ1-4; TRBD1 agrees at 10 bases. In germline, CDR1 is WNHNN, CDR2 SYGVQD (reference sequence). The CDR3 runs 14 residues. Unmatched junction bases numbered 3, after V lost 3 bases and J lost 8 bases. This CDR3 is CASSDQDRGEKLFF. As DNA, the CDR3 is TGCGCCAGCAGTGACCAGGACAGGGGGGAAAAACTGTTTTTT.

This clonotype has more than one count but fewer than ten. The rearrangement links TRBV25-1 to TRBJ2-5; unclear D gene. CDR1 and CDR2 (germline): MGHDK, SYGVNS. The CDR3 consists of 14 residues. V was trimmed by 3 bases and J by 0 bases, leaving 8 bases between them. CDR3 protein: CASSDRRYQETQYF. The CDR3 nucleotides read TGTGCCAGCAGTGATAGACGGTACCAAGAGACCCAGTACTTC.

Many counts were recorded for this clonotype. CDR3 coding DNA: TGTGCCAGCAGTTTCGAGGACAGGGGAGGGCATGAGCAGTTCTTC. Translation gives CASSFEDRGGHEQFF. The chain carries TRBV12-3 or TRBV12-4 and TRBJ2-1; 9 nucleotides agree with TRBD1. The CDR3 is made up of 15 amino acids. V lost 3 bases, J lost 8 bases, and 8 bases stayed unmatched.

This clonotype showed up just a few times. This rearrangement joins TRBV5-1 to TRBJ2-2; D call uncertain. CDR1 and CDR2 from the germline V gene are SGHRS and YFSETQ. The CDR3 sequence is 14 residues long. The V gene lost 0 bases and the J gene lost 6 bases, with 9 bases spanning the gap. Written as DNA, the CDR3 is TGCGCCAGCAGCTTGGCCGTGCGGTCCGGGGAGCTGTTTTTT. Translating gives CASSLAVRSGELFF.

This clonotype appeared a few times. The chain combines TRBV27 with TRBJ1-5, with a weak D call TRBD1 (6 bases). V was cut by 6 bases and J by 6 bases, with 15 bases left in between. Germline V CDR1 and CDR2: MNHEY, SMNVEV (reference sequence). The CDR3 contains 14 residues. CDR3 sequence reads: CASRPTGKGQPQHF. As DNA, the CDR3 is TGTGCCAGCAGACCAACAGGGAAAGGTCAGCCCCAGCATTTT.

In DNA form, the CDR3 reads TGTGCCAGCAGCGGCAGTGTAGCCTACGAGCAGTACTTC. Residues: CASSGSVAYEQYF. The rearrangement links TRBV11-2 to TRBJ2-7; D unclear. V lost 5 bases, J lost 2 bases, and 10 bases lay in between. The CDR3 has 13 residues. Germline assignment: CDR1 SGHAT and CDR2 FQNNGV.